This TCR beta chain emerged from a study of blood T cell repertoires in COVID-19. Study-wide context: Acute and convalescent COVID-19 samples came from the United States, Italy and Spain.

V was clipped by 0 bases and J by 10 bases, with 10 bases between them. The CDR3 has 14 residues. CDR1 and CDR2 (germline): SGHDN, FVKESK. Profiled with immunoSEQ multiplex PCR; TCRdb holds only in-frame clones, not every one. The sample holds approximately 80,000 clones, approximately 88% seen once. The source of this sequence is a woman aged 80 or older with acute or convalescent COVID-19. The chain joins TRBV14 to TRBJ1-6, with D possibly matching TRBD1 (5 bases). The sequencing sample was made of peripheral blood. CDR3 protein: CASSQDQGGSPLHF. The CDR3 DNA sequence: TGTGCCAGCAGCCAAGACCAGGGTGGCTCACCCCTCCACTTT. Complete variable domain (other parts from reference TRBV14 and TRBJ1-6): EAGVTQFPSHSVIEKGQTVTLRCDPISGHDNLYWYRRVMGKEIKFLLHFVKESKQDESGMPNNRFLAERTGGTYSTLKVQPAELEDSGVYFCASSQDQGGSPLHFGNGTRLTVT.